Given below is one T cell receptor beta chain in context. Data came from immunoSEQ multiplex PCR; TCRdb stores just in-frame clones and leaves some out. The sample gives approximately 180,000 clones, roughly 89% of which show up once; 2% to 2.5% is in the top ten. This CDR3 region has 12 residues. The V gene lost 5 bases and the J gene lost 8 bases, with 12 bases spanning the gap. The data belong to a study of blood T cell repertoires in COVID-19. As for the study in general: T cells, B-cell-depleted T cells, or PBMCs supplied cDNA or gDNA.

Participant reports of clinical history set cohort assignment. The sample taken for sequencing was PBMCs or T cells enriched from blood (not recorded which). The TCR was taken from a woman in her thirties or forties with acute COVID-19. This chain links TRBV12-3 or TRBV12-4 with TRBJ1-2; D not certain. CDR3 region: CASSLTLFGYTF. Here the CDR3 DNA reads TGTGCCAGCAGTCTGACATTATTCGGCTACACCTTC.